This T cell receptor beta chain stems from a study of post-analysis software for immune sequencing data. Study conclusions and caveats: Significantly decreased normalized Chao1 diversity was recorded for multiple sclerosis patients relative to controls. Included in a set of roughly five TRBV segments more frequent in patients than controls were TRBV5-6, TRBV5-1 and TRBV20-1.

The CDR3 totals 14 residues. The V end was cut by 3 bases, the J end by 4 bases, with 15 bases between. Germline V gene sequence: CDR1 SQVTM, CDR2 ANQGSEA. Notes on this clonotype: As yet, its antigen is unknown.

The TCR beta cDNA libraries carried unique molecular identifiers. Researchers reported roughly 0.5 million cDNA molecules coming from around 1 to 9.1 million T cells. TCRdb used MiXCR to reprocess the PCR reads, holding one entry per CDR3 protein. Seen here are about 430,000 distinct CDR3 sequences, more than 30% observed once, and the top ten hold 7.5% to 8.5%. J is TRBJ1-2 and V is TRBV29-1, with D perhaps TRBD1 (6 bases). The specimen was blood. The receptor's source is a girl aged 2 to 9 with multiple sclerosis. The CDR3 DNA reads TGCAGCGTTGATGAACAGGGAGAGGGCTATGGCTACACCTTC. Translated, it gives CSVDEQGEGYGYTF.